This T cell receptor beta chain was recovered during a study of neurological immune-mediated disorders. Via MiXCR, TCRdb re-called the 5' RACE reads, giving one row per CDR3 protein. The table lists tens of thousands of distinct CDR3 sequences, just over 2.5% of them singletons. CDR1 and CDR2 from the germline V gene are MDHEN and SYDVKM. Trimming pared 4 bases from V and 6 bases from J, leaving 15 bases between. The length of the CDR3 is 14 residues. This clonotype was seen repeatedly, ten times or more. The chain carries TRBV28 and TRBJ1-2; no clear D gene. Sequenced material: PBMCs. The sequence was obtained from a woman aged 25 to 45 with multiple sclerosis. CDR3 sequence: CASSSMAFIDGYTF. CDR3 DNA: TGTGCCAGCAGTTCAATGGCATTTATAGATGGCTACACCTTC.